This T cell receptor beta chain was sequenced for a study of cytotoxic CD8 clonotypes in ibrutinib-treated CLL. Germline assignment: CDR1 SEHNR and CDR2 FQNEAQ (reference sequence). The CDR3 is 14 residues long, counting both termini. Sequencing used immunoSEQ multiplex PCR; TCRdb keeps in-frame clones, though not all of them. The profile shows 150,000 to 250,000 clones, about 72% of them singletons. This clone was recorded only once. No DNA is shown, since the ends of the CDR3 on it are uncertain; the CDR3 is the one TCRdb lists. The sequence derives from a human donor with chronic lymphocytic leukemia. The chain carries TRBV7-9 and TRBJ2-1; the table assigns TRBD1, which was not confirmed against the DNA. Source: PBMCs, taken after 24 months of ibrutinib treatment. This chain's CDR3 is CASSTSDRGDEQFF.